This T cell receptor beta chain was documented in a study of T cells in Graves' hyperthyroidism and ophthalmopathy. General study points: Stable hyperthyroidism and ophthalmopathy were separated using 13 V-J signatures.

There were TCR beta CDR3 regions amplified from RNA transcripts. First-round RT-PCR targeting the TCR CDR3 was performed with the HTBI primer set. TCRdb reprocessed the multiplex PCR reads with MiXCR, giving one entry per CDR3 protein. The sample yields roughly 420,000 distinct CDR3 sequences, roughly 13% seen once. On this clonotype itself: Its antigen remains unknown.

For Graves' hyperthyroidism to be stable, ophthalmopathy could not progress within 18 months. The hyperthyroidism patients had all been newly diagnosed, and their disease duration was under 2 months. Their ages ranged from 18 to 65 years. The TCR sequence derives from a woman aged 18-29 years with Graves' hyperthyroidism. The sequenced sample was blood.

This CDR3 reads CASRGTSRDTEAFF. CDR3 nucleotides: TGCGCCAGCAGGGGAACAAGCAGGGACACTGAAGCTTTCTTT. The chain combines TRBV4-1 with TRBJ1-1; TRBD1 is a possible D gene (5 bases). The germline CDR1 and CDR2 sequences are MGHRA and YSYEKL. V lost 6 bases to trimming and J lost 3 bases, with 14 bases between them. The CDR3 covers 14 residues.